This T cell receptor (beta chain) came from a study of blood T cell repertoires in COVID-19. Study overall: The cDNA or gDNA used as material had been derived from T cells, B-cell-depleted T cells, or PBMCs.

The CDR3 has 14 residues. The germline CDR1 and CDR2 sequences are MNHEY and SVGAGI. V was cut by 5 bases and J by 2 bases, with 11 bases left in between. Residents of under 25 US areas, aged about 18 to 95 years, made up the participants. Each recovered donor of Cohort 3 presented with two negative PCRs, clearance, or symptom resolution. Original processing notes: Amplification of reference gene primers was used by the study to estimate nucleated cell counts. The assay was immunoSEQ multiplex PCR, and TCRdb's table has in-frame clones only and misses some. V and J calls and clone size are given by that table; D and trimming were obtained from the DNA. The sample yields a few hundred thousand clones, 70% to 90% seen once.

The chain has TRBV6-5 and TRBJ2-3, with D possibly being TRBD1 (6 bases). The sequence derives from a woman in her 30s who had recovered from COVID-19. The sequenced material came from PBMCs or T cells enriched from blood (not recorded which). The CDR3 bases are TGTGCCAGCAGTCGACAGGCCCTCACAGATACGCAGTATTTT. This gives the protein CASSRQALTDTQYF.